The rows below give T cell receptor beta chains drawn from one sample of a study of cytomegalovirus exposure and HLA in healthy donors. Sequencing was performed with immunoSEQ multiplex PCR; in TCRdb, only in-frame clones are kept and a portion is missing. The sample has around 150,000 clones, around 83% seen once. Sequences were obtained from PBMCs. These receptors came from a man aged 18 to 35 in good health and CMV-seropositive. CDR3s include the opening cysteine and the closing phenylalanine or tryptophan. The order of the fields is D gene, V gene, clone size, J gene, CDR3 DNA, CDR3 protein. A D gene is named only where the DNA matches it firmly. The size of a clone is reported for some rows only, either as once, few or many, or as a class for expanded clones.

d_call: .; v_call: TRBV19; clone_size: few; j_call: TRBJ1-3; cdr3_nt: TGTGCCAGTAGAGATAGAGTGTACAGCTCTGGAAACACCATATATTTT; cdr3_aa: CASRDRVYSSGNTIYF
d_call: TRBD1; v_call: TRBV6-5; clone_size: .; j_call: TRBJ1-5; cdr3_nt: TGTGCCAGCAGAGACTTCGGGACAGGGAATCAGCCCCAGCATTTT; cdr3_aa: CASRDFGTGNQPQHF
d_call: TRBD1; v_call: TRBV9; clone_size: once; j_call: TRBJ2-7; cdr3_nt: TGTGCCAGCAGCGTAGAGGTGACAGGGTCCGAGCAGTACTTC; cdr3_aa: CASSVEVTGSEQYF
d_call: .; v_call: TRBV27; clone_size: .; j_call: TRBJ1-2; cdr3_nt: TGTGCCAGCAGTTTATACCCGGGTAGGGCGGGGAACTATGGCTACACCTTC; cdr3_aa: CASSLYPGRAGNYGYTF
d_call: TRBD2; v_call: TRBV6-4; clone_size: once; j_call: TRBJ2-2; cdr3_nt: TGTGCCAGCAGCCCTAGCGGGGAGGCTCACGGGGAGCTGTTTTTT; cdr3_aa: CASSPSGEAHGELFF
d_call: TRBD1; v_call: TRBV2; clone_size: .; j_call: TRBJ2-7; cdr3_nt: TGTGCCAGCAGTTCCGGGACAGTCTACGAGCAGTACTTC; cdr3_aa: CASSSGTVYEQYF
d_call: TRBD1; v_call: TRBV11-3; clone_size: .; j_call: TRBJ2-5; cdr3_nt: TGTGCCAGCAGCTCTTCACAGGGGTTAGAGACCCAGTACTTC; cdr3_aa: CASSSSQGLETQYF
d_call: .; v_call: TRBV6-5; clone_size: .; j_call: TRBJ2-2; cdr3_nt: TGTGCCAGCAGTTACTCGTGGAGGGTGAACACCGGGGAGCTGTTTTTT; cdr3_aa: CASSYSWRVNTGELFF
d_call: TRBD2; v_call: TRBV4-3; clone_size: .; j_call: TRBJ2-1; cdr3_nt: TGCGCCAGCAGCCAAGACCTAGCGGTCAATGAGCAGTTCTTC; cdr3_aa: CASSQDLAVNEQFF
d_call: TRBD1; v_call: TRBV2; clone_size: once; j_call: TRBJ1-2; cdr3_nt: TGTGCCAGCAGCTCCACTGGACAGGCAAATGGCTACACCTTC; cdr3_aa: CASSSTGQANGYTF
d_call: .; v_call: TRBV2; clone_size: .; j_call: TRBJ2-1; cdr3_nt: TGTGCCAGCAGATTAATCTATGAGCAGTTCTTC; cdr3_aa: CASRLIYEQFF
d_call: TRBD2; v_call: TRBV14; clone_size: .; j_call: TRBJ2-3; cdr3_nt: TGTGCCAGCAGCGCTCAACTAGCGGGCGGGACGCAGTATTTT; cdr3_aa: CASSAQLAGGTQYF
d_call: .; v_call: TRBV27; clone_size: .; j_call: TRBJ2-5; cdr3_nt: TGTGCCAGCAGTTTATATCGGGGGCAAGAGACCCAGTACTTC; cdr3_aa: CASSLYRGQETQYF
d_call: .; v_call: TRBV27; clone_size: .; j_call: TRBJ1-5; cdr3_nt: TGTGCCACTTTCCCCTTAACTCCGGGACTTGTAATCCCCTTTGGCAATCAGCCCCAGCATTTT; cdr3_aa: CATFPLTPGLVIPFGNQPQHF
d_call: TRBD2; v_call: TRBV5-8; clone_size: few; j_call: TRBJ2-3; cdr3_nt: TGTGCCAGCAGCCCAGGGACTAGCGGGGACGATACGCAGTATTTT; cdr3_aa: CASSPGTSGDDTQYF
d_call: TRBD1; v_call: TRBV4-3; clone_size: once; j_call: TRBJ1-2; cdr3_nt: TGCGCCAGCAGCCAGGGGACAGTCAACTATGGCTACACCTTC; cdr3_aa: CASSQGTVNYGYTF
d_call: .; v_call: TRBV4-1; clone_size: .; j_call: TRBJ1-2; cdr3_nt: TGCGCCAGCAGCCAAGAGGACAGTTCCCCGGGGGGCTACACCTTC; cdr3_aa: CASSQEDSSPGGYTF
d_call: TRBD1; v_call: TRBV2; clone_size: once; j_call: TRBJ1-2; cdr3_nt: TGTGCCAGCAGTACCCGGCAGGGGGCCGGCTACGGCTACACCTTC; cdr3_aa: CASSTRQGAGYGYTF
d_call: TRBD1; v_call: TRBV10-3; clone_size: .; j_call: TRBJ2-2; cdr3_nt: TGTGCCATCAGTGCCGGAGGACAGGGTGCCGGGGAGCTGTTTTTT; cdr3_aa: CAISAGGQGAGELFF
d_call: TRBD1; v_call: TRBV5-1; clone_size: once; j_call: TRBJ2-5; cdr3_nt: TGCGCCAGCAGCCGGCAGGGGGCGGAACAAGAGACCCAGTACTTC; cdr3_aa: CASSRQGAEQETQYF
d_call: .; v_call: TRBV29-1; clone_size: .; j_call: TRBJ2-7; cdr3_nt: TGCAGCGTTGAAATCCAGGGGAGCTCCTACGAGCAGTACTTC; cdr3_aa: CSVEIQGSSYEQYF
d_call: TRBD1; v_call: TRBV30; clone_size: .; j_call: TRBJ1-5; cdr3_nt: TGTGCCTGGAGTCAACAGGGGAATCTCCGTCCTGTGGATCAGCCCCAGCATTTT; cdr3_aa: CAWSQQGNLRPVDQPQHF
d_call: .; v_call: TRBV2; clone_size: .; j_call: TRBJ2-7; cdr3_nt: TGTGCCAGCAGTGAAGGGACGGGGGTTCGGGAGCAGTACTTC; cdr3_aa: CASSEGTGVREQYF
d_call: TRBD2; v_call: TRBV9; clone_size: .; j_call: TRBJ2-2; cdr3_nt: TGTGCCAGCAGCGTATCCAGCGGGGGGGCCCTCGGGGAGCTGTTTTTT; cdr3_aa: CASSVSSGGALGELFF
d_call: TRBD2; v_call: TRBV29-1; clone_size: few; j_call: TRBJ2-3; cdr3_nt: TGCAGCGTTGCCGGGACTAGCGGGGACACAGATACGCAGTATTTT; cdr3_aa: CSVAGTSGDTDTQYF
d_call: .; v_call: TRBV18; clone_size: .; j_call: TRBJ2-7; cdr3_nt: TGTGCCAGCTCACCACTTGAGACTAAATTACTCAACGAGCAGTACTTC; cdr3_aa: CASSPLETKLLNEQYF
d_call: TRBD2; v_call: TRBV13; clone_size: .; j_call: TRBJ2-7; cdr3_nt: TGTGCCAGCAGCTTGGGCGGGGGGCCAACCTACGAGCAGTACTTC; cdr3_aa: CASSLGGGPTYEQYF
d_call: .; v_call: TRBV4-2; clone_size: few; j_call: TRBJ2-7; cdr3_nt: TGTGCCAGCAGCCAAGACTTCCAGGGTAGCTCCTACGAGCAGTACTTC; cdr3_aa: CASSQDFQGSSYEQYF
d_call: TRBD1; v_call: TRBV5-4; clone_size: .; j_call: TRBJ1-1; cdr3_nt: TGTGCCAGCAGCTTGGCCGGGACAGCTGAAGCTTTCTTT; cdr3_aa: CASSLAGTAEAFF
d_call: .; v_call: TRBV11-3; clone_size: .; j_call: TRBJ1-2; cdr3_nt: TGTGCCAGCAGCTTCGGGGAGGACTATGGCTACACCTTC; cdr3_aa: CASSFGEDYGYTF
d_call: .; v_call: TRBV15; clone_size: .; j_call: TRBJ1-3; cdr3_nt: TGTGCCACCAGCAGAGAACGGAGCTCTGGAAACACCATATATTTT; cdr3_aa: CATSRERSSGNTIYF
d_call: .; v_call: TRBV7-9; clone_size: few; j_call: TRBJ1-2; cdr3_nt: TGTGCCAGCAGCTGGGGGGGGAAGAACTATGGCTACACCTTC; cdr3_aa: CASSWGGKNYGYTF
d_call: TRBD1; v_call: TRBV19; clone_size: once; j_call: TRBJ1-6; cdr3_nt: TGTGCCAGTCGGTATCGGACAGGGTATAATTCACCCCTCCACTTT; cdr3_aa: CASRYRTGYNSPLHF
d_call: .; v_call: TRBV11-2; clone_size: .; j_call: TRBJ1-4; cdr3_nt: TGTGCCAGCAGCGGGTCTCGGACAGTCCTCAATGAAAAACTGTTTTTT; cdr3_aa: CASSGSRTVLNEKLFF
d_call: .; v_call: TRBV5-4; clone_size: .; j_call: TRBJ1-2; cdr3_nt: TGTGCCAGCAGCGGACCCCGGGGAAACTATGGCTACACCTTC; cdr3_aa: CASSGPRGNYGYTF
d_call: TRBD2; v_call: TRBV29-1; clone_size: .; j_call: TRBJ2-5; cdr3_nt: TGCAGCGTTGTAGGACTAGCGGGTGTGCTCCTAGGGACCCAGTACTTC; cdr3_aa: CSVVGLAGVLLGTQYF
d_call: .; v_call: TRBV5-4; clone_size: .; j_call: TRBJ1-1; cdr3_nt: TGTGCCAGCAGCTTGGGGGGAGGGAACACTGAAGCTTTCTTT; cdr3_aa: CASSLGGGNTEAFF
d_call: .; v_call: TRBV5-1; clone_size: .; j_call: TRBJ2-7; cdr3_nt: TGCGCCAGCAGCTCACAGGGCGCCGAGCAGTACTTC; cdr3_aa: CASSSQGAEQYF
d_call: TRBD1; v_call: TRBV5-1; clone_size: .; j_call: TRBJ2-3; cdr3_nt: TGCGCCAGCAGCTTGGTGGCAGGGGGAGGCACAGATACGCAGTATTTT; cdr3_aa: CASSLVAGGGTDTQYF
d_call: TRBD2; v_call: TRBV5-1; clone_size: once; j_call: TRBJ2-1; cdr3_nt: TGCGCCAGCAGCATAGCGGGGCCGAGCTCCTACAATGAGCAGTTCTTC; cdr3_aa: CASSIAGPSSYNEQFF
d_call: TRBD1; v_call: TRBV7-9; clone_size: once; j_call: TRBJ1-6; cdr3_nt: TGTGCCAGCAGCTTAGTACAGGGGCTCGATAATTCACCCCTCCACTTT; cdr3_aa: CASSLVQGLDNSPLHF
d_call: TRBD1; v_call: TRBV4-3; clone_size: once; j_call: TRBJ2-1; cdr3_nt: TGCGCCAGCAGCCAAGAACAGGGGGTCTACAATGAGCAGTTCTTC; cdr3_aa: CASSQEQGVYNEQFF
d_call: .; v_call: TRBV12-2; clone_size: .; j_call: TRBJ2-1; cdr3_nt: TGTGCAAGTCGCCCCTCCCACCCAGGTGAGCAGTTCTTC; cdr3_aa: CASRPSHPGEQFF
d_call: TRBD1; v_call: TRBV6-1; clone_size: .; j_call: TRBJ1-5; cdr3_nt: TGTGCCAGCAGTGAATTATCGTACAGGGGGGGCAATCAGCCCCAGCATTTT; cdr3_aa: CASSELSYRGGNQPQHF
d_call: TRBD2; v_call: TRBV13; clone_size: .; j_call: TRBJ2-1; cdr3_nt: TGTGCCAGCAGCTCTCCTAGCGGAATAGGCAATGAGCAGTTCTTC; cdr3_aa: CASSSPSGIGNEQFF
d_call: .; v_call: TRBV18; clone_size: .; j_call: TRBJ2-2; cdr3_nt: TGTGCCAGCTCACCATACAGAGACACCGGGGAGCTGTTTTTT; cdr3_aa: CASSPYRDTGELFF
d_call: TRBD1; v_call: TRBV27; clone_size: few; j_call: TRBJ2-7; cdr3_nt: TGTGCCAGCAGTTTATTCCAGGGGGCCTACGAGCAGTACTTC; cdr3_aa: CASSLFQGAYEQYF
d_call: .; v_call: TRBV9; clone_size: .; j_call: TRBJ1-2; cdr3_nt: TGTGCCAGCAGCCACAGGACGGACTATGGCTACACCTTC; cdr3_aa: CASSHRTDYGYTF
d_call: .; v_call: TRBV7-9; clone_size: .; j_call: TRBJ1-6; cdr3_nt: TGTGCCAGCAGCTTTAATAGTGGCTCCTATAATTCACCCCTCCACTTT; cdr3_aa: CASSFNSGSYNSPLHF
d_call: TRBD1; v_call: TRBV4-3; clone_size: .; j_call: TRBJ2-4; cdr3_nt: TGCGCCAGCAGCCAAGAACAGGGGGCGAACATTCAGTACTTC; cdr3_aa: CASSQEQGANIQYF
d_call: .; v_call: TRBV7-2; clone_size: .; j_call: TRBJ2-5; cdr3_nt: TGTGCCAGCAGCTTGTACCACGAGTACCAAGAGACCCAGTACTTC; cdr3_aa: CASSLYHEYQETQYF
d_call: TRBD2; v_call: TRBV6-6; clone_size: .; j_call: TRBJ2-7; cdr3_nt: TGTGCCAGCATTCCGACTAGCGGGGTCTACGAGCAGTACTTC; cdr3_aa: CASIPTSGVYEQYF
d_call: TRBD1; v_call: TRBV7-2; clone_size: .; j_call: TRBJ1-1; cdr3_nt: TGTGCCAGCAGCTTAGCGCTCGGGACAGGAGATGAAGCTTTCTTT; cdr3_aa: CASSLALGTGDEAFF
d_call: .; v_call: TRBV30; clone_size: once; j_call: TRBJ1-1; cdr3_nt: TGTGCCTGGAGTGTTGGGGGGGCAAAGAACACTGAAGCTTTCTTT; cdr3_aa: CAWSVGGAKNTEAFF